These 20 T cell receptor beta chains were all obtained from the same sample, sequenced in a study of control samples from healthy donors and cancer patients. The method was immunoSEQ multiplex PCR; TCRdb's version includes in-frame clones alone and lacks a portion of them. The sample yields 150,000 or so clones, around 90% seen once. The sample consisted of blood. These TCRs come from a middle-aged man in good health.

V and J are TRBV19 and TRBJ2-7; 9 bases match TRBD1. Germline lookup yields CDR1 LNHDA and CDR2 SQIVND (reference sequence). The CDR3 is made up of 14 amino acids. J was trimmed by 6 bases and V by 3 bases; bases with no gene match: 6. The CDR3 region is CASSMGTGFREQYF. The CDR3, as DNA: TGTGCCAGTAGTATGGGGACAGGGTTCCGCGAGCAGTACTTC.

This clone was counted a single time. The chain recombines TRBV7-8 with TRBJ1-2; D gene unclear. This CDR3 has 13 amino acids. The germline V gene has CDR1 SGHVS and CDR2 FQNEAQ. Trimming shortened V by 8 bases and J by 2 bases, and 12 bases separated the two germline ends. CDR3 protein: CASFPGGNYGYTF. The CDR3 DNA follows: TGTGCCAGCTTCCCGGGAGGGAACTATGGCTACACCTTC.

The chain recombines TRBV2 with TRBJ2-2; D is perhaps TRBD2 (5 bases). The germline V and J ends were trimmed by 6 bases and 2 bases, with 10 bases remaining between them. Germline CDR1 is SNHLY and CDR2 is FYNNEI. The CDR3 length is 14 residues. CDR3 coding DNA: TGTGCCAGCAGGTCCGGGATAAACACCGGGGAGCTGTTTTTT. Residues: CASRSGINTGELFF.

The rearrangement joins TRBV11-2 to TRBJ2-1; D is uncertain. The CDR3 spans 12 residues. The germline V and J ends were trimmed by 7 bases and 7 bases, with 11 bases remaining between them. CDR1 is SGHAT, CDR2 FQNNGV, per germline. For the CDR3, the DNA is TGTGCCAGCAAGCAGGTGAGGAATGAGCAGTTCTTC. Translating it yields CASKQVRNEQFF.

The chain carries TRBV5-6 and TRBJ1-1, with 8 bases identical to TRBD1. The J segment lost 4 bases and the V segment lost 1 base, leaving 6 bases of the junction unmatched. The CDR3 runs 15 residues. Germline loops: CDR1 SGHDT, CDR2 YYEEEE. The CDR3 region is CASSLSGQGFTEAFF. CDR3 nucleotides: TGTGCCAGCAGCTTGTCCGGACAGGGCTTCACTGAAGCTTTCTTT.

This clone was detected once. The CDR3 DNA reads TGTGCCAGCAGACTAGCGGGGGGGATCTACGAGCAGTACTTC. Translation gives CASRLAGGIYEQYF. The chain uses TRBV21-1 and TRBJ2-7; the DNA was not used to check the table's D call, TRBD2. TRBV21-1 counts as a pseudogene. The CDR3 sequence is 14 residues long.

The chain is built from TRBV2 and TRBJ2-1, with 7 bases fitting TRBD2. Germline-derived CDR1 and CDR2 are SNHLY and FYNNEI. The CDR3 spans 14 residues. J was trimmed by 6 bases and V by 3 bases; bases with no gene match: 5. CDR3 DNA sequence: TGTGCCAGCAGTGACACGGGACTACTCAATGAGCAGTTCTTC. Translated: CASSDTGLLNEQFF.

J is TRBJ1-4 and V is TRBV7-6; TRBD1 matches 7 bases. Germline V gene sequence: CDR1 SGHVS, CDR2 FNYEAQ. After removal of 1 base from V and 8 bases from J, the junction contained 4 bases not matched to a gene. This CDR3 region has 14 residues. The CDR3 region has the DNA TGTGCCAGCAGCTTAGACAGGGGAGGCGAAAAACTGTTTTTT. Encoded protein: CASSLDRGGEKLFF.

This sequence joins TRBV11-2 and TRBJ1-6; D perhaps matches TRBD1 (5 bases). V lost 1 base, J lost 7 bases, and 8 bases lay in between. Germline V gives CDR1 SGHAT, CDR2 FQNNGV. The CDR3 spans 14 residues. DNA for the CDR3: TGTGCCAGCAGCTTAGTTGGGGGAAATTCACCCCTCCACTTT. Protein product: CASSLVGGNSPLHF.

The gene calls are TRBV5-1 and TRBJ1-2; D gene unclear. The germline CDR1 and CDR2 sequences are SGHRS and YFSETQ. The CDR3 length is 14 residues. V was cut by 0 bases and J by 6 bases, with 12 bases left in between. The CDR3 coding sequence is TGCGCCAGCAGCTTGGCCAATATAGGTAATGGCTACACCTTC. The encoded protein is CASSLANIGNGYTF.

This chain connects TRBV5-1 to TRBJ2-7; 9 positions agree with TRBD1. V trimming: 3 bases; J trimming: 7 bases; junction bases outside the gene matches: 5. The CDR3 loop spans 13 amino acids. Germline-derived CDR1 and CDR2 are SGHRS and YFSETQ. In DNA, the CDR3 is TGCGCCAGCAGCTGGGACAGGGCGGGGGAGCAGTACTTC. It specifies CASSWDRAGEQYF.

The CDR3: CASSAGQNTEAFF. The CDR3 DNA is TGTGCCAGCAGTGCGGGTCAGAACACTGAAGCTTTCTTT. J is TRBJ1-1 and V is TRBV2; D uncertain. Looked up from germline, CDR1 is SNHLY and CDR2 is FYNNEI. V was trimmed by 4 bases and J by 1 base, leaving 7 bases between them. The CDR3 spans 13 residues.

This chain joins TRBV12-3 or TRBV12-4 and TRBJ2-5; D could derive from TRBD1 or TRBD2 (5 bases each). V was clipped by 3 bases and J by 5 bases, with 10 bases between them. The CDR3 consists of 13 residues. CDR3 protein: CASSLSGTETQYF. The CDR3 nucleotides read TGTGCCAGCAGTTTGTCAGGGACGGAGACCCAGTACTTC.

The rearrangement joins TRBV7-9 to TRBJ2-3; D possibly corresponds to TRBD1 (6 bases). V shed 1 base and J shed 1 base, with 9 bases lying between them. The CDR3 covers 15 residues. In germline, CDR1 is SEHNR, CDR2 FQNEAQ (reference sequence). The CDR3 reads CASSLDRARTDTQYF. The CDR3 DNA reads TGTGCCAGCAGCTTAGACAGGGCCCGCACAGATACGCAGTATTTT.

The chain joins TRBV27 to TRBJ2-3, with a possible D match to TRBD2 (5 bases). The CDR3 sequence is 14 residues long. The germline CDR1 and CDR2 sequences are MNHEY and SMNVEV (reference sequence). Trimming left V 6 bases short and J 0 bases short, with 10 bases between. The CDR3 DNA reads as TGTGCCAGCAGCATCCGAGGGAGCACAGATACGCAGTATTTT. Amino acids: CASSIRGSTDTQYF.

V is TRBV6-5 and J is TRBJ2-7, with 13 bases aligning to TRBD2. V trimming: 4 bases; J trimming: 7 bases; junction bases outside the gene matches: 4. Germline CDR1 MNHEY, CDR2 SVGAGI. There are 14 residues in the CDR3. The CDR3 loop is CASSSPGLAGEQYF. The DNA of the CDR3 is TGTGCCAGCAGTTCCCCGGGACTAGCGGGGGAGCAGTACTTC.

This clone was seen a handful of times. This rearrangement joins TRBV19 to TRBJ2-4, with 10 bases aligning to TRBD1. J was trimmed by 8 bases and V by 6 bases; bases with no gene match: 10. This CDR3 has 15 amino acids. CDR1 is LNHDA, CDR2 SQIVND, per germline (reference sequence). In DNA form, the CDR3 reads TGTGCCAGTAGCCACCCCGGGACAGGGGTTGACATTCAGTACTTC. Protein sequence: CASSHPGTGVDIQYF.

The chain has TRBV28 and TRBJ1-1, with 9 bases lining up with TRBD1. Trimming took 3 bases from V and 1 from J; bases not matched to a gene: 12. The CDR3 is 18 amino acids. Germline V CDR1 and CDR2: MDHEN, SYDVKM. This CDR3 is CASSFYGTGKEGNTEAFF. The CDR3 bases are TGTGCCAGCAGTTTTTATGGGACAGGGAAGGAGGGGAACACTGAAGCTTTCTTT.

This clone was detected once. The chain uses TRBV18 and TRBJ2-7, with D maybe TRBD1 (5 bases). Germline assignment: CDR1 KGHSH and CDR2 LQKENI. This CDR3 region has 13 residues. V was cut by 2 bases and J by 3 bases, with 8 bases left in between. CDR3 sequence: CASSPDSSYEQYF. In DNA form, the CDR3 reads TGTGCCAGCTCACCAGACAGTAGCTACGAGCAGTACTTC.

The CDR3 loop is CASSHKDTWTGDALNEQYF. For the CDR3, the DNA is TGTGCCAGCAGTCACAAAGACACCTGGACTGGCGATGCGCTAAACGAGCAGTACTTC. The chain carries TRBV2 and TRBJ2-7; the D gene is possibly TRBD2 (5 bases). From germline, CDR1 is SNHLY and CDR2 FYNNEI. Trimming stripped 5 bases from V and 5 bases from J, with 31 bases between. The CDR3 has 19 amino acids.